This paragraph reports one T cell receptor (beta chain). Its antigen remains unknown. Looked up from germline, CDR1 is LNHDA and CDR2 is SQIVND (reference sequence). V lost 1 base to trimming and J lost 0 bases, with 4 bases between them. The CDR3 contains 13 residues. These data are taken from a study of graft-versus-host responses after intestinal transplantation. On the study more broadly: Multivisceral, liver-intestinal, or isolated intestinal transplants were given to recipients. All recipients were given anti-thymocyte globulin induction, and tacrolimus and steroids were then administered for about three years.

Overall study results and limits: GvH clones surfaced in recipient marrow, some emerging earlier in ileum or blood.

The data were produced by immunoSEQ multiplex PCR, yet TCRdb's version contains in-frame clones alone and is incomplete. The sample includes 90,000 to 150,000 clones, about 95% seen only once; the top ten take over 2.5%. This sample comprised unstimulated CD8+ T cells sorted from spleen or lymph node cells, obtained before intestinal transplant. The J gene is TRBJ2-7, the V gene TRBV19; D is ambiguous. This sequence originates from a human donor who received an intestinal transplant. CDR3 coding DNA: TGTGCCAGTAGTATAGCGGACTCCTACGAGCAGTACTTC. Amino acid sequence: CASSIADSYEQYF.